The text below deals with one T cell receptor (beta chain). This table comes from immunoSEQ multiplex PCR, and its TCRdb copy is limited to in-frame clones, with some not included. The table shows under 500,000 clones, with around 90% occurring only once. This sample was included in a study of blood T cell repertoires in COVID-19. In the study overall: PBMCs, B-cell-depleted T cells, or T cells were the source of the cDNA or gDNA that made up the material.

The age range of participants was about 18 to 90 years, with residence in more than 20 US areas. The V end lost 1 base, the J end lost 5 bases, and 11 bases lay between the germline ends. Germline assignment: CDR1 MNHEY and CDR2 SMNVEV (reference sequence). The length of the CDR3 is 14 residues. The specimen sequenced was PBMCs or T cells enriched from blood (not recorded which). The chain joins TRBV27 to TRBJ2-5; tentatively, D is TRBD1 (6 bases). The origin of this receptor is a woman under 30 with acute COVID-19. CDR3 region: CASSLLQGGETQYF. In DNA form, the CDR3 reads TGTGCCAGCAGTTTATTACAGGGTGGGGAGACCCAGTACTTC.